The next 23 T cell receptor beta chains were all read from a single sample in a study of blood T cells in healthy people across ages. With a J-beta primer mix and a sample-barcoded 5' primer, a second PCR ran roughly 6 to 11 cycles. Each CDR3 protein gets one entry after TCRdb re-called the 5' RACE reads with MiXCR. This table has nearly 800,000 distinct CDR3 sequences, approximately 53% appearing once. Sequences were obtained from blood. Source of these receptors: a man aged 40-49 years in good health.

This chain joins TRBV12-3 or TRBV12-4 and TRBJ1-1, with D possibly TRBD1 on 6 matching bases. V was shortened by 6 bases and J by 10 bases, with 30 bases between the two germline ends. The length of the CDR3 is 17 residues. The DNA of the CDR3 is TGTGCCAGCAGCAATACGGATGGACAGCAATGGAGAATTTCAGCTTTCTTT. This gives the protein CASSNTDGQQWRISAFF.

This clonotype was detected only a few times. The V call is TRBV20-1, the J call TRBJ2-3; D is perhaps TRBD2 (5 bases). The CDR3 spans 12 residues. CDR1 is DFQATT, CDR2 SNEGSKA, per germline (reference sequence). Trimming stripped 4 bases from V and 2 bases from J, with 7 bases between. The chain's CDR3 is CSAKGVTDTQYF. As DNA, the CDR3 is TGCAGTGCTAAGGGAGTCACAGATACGCAGTATTTT.

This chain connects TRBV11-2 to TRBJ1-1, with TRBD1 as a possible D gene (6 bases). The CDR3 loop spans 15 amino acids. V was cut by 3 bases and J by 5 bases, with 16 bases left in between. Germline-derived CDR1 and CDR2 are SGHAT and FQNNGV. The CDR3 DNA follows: TGTGCCAGCAGCTTCGGCAGGGGTGTGGAAACTGAAGCTTTCTTT. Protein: CASSFGRGVETEAFF.

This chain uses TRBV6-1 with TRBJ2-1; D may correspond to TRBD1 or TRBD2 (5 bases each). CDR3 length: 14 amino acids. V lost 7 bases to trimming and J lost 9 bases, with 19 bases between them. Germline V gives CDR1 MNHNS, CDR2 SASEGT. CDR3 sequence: CASISEGYTGEQFF. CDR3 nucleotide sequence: TGTGCCAGCATATCCGAGGGGTATACCGGTGAGCAGTTCTTC.

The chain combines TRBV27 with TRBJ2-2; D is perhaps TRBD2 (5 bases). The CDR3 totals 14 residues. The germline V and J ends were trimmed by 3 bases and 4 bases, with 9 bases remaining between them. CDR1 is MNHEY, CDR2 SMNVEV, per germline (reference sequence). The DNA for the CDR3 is TGTGCCAGCAGTTTCGGAGGCTTCACCGGGGAGCTGTTTTTT. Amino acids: CASSFGGFTGELFF.

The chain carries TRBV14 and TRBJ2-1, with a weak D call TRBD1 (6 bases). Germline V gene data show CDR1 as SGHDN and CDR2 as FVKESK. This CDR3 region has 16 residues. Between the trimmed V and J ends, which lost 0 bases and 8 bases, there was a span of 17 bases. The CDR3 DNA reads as TGTGCCAGCAGCCAAGATATGGCGGTGGGACAATATGAGCAGTTCTTC. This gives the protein CASSQDMAVGQYEQFF.

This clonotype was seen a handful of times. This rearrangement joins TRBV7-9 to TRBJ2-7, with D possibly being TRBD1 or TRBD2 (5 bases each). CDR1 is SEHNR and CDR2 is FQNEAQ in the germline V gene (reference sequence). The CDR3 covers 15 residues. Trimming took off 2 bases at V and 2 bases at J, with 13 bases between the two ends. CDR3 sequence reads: CASSLFGTETYEQYF. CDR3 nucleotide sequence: TGTGCCAGCAGCTTATTCGGGACCGAGACCTACGAGCAGTACTTC.

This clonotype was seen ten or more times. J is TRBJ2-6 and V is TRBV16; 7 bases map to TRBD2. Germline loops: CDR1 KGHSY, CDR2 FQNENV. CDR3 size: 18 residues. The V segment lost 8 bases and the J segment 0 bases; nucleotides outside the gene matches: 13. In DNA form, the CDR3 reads TGTGCCAGCTCGATCAGAAGGGGAGGGAACTCTGGGGCCAACGTCCTGACTTTC. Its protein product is CASSIRRGGNSGANVLTF.

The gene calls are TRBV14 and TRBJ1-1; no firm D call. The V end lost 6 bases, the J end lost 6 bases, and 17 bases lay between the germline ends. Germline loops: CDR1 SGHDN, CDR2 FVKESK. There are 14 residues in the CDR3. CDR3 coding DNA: TGTGCCAGCAGTTCAATTTATCCAGGCTCTGAAGCTTTCTTT. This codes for CASSSIYPGSEAFF.

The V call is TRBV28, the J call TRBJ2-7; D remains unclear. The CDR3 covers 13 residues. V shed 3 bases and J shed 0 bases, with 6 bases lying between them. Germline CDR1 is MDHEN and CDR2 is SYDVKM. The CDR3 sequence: CASSLQNSYEQYF. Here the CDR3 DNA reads TGTGCCAGCAGTTTGCAGAACTCCTACGAGCAGTACTTC.

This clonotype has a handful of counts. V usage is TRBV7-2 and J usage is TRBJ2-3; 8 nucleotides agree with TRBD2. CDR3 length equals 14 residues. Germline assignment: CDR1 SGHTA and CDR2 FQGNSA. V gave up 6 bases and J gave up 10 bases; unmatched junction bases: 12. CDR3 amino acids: CASSHIGLAEAQYF. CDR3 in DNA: TGTGCCAGCAGTCATATTGGACTAGCTGAGGCGCAGTATTTT.

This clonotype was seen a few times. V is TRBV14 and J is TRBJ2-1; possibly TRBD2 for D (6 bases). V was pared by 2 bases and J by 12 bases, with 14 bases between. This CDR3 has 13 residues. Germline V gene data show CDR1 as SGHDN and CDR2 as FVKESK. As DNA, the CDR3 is TGTGCCAGCAGCCAACCCGCCGGAGGGCGGCAGTTCTTC. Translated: CASSQPAGGRQFF.

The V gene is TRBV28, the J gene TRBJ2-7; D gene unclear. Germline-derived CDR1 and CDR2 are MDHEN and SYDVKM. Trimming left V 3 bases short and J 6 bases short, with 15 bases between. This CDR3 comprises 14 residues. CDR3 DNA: TGTGCCAGCAGTTTTCCTGAACTCTATTCCGAGCAGTACTTC. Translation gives CASSFPELYSEQYF. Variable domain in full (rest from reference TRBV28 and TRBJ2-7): DVKVTQSSRYLVKRTGEKVFLECVQDMDHENMFWYRQDPGLGLRLIYFSYDVKMKEKGDIPEGYSVSREKKERFSLILESASTNQTSMYLCASSFPELYSEQYFGPGTRLTVT.

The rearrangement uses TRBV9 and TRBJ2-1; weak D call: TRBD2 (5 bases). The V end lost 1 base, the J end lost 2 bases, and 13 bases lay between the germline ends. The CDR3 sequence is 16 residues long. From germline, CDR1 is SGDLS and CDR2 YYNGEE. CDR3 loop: CASSVFSEGAYNEQFF. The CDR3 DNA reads TGTGCCAGCAGCGTATTTTCCGAGGGAGCCTACAATGAGCAGTTCTTC.

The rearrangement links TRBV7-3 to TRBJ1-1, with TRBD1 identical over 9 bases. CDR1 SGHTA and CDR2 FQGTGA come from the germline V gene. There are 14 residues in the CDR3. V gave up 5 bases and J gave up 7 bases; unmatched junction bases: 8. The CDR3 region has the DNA TGTGCCAGCAGCCCATCCGGGACAGGGAATGAAGCTTTCTTT. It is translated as CASSPSGTGNEAFF.

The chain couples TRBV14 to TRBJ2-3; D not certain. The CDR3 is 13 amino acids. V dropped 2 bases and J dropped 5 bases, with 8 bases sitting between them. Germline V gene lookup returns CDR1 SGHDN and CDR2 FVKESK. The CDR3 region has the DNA TGTGCCAGCAGCCAATGGTTGGAAGATACGCAGTATTTT. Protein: CASSQWLEDTQYF.

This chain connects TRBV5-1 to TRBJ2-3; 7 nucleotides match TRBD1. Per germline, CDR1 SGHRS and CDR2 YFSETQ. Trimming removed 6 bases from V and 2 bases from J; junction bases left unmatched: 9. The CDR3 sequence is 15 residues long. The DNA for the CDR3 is TGCGCCAGCACGCCCTCGGGACAGATCACAGATACGCAGTATTTT. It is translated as CASTPSGQITDTQYF.

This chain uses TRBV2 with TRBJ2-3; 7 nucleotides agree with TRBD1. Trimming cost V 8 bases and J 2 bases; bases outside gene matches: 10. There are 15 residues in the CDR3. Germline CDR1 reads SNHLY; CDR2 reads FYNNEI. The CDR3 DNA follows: TGTGCCAGCGCCAGGGGAAGGGGGCCCACAGATACGCAGTATTTT. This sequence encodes CASARGRGPTDTQYF.

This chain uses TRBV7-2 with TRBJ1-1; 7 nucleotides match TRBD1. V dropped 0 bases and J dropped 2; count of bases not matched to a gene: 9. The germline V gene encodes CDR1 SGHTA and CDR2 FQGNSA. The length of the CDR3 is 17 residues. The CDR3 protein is CASSLAPFGTDNTEAFF. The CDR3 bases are TGTGCCAGCAGCTTAGCTCCTTTCGGGACAGACAACACTGAAGCTTTCTTT.

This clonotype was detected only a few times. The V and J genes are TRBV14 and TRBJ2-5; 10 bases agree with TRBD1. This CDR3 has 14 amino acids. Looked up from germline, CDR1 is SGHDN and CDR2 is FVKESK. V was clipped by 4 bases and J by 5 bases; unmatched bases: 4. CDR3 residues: CASSPWDRGETQYF. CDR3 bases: TGTGCCAGCAGCCCCTGGGACAGGGGTGAGACCCAGTACTTC.

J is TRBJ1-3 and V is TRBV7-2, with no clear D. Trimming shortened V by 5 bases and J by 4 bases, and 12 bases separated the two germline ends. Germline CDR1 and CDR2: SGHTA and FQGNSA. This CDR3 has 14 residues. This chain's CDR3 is CASSPAGSGNTIYF. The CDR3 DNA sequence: TGTGCCAGCAGCCCCGCTGGGTCCGGAAACACCATATATTTT.

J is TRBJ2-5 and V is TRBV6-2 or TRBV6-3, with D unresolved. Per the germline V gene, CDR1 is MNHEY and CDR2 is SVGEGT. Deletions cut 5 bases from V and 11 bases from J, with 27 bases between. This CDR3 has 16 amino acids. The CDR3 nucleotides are TGTGCCAGCAGTGGTGTCCTCCCGCAGATTTACAATGAGCAGTACTTC. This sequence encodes CASSGVLPQIYNEQYF.

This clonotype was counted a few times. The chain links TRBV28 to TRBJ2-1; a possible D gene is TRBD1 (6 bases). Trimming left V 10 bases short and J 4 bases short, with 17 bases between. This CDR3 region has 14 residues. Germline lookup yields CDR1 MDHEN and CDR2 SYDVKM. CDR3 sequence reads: CATSDSTSYNEQFF. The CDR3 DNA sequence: TGTGCCACCTCGGACAGCACATCTTACAATGAGCAGTTCTTC.